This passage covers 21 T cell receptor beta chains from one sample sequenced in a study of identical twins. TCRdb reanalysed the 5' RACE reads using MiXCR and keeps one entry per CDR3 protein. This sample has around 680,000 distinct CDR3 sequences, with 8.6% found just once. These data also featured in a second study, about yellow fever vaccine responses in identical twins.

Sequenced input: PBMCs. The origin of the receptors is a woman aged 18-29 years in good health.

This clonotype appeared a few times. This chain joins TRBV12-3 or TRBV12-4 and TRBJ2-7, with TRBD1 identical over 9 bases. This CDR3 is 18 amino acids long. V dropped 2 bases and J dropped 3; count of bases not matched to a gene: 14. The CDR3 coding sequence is TGTGCCAGCAGTTTATCCCGGGACAGGGAGCAGGAAAGCTACGAGCAGTACTTC. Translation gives CASSLSRDREQESYEQYF.

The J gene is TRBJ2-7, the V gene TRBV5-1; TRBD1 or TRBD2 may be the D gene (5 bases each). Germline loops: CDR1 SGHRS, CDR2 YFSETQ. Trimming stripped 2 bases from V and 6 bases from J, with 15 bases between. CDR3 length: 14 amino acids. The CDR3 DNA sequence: TGCGCCAGCAGCTTCTACGAGGGGATCGCCGAGCAGTACTTC. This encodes CASSFYEGIAEQYF.

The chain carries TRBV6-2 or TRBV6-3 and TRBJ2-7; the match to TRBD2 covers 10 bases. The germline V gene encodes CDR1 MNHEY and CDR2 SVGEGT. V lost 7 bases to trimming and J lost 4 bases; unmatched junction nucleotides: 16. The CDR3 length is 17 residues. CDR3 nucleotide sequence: TGTGCCAGCAATCCGGGACAACTGACTAGCGGGTTATACGAGCAGTACTTC. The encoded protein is CASNPGQLTSGLYEQYF.

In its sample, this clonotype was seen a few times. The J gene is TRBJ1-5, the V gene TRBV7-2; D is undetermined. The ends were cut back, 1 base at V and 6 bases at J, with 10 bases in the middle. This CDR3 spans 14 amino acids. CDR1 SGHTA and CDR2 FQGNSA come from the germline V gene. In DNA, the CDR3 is TGTGCCAGCAGCTTAGTGACGGGTAGTCAGCCCCAGCATTTT. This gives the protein CASSLVTGSQPQHF.

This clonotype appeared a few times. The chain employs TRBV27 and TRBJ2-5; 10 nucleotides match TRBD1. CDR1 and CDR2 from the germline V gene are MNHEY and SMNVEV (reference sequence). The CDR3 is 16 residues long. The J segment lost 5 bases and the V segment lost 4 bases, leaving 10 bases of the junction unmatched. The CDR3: CASSSPSRDRGETQYF. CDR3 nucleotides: TGTGCCAGCAGTTCCCCGTCCCGGGACAGGGGCGAGACCCAGTACTTC.

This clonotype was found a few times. The CDR3 loop reads CASSLNSNGHRSYEQYF. The CDR3 region has the DNA TGTGCCAGCAGTTTAAACAGCAATGGGCATCGATCCTACGAGCAGTACTTC. The chain links TRBV28 to TRBJ2-7; D not certain. V lost 2 bases and J 1 base, leaving 18 bases between the germline ends. CDR1 and CDR2 (germline): MDHEN, SYDVKM. The CDR3 consists of 17 residues.

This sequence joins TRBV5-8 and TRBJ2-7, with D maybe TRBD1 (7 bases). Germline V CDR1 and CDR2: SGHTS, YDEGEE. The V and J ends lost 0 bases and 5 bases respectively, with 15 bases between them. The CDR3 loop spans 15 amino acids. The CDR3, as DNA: TGTGCCAGCAGCTTGGCTCGGCAGGGGGGCCACGAGCAGTACTTC. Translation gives CASSLARQGGHEQYF.

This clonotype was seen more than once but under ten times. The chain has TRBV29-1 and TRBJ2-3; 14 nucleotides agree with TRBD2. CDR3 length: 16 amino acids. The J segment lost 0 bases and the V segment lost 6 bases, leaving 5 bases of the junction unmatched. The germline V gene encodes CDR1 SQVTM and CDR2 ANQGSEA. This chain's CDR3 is CSVEGLAGASTDTQYF. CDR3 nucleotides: TGCAGCGTGGAGGGACTAGCGGGAGCGAGCACAGATACGCAGTATTTT.

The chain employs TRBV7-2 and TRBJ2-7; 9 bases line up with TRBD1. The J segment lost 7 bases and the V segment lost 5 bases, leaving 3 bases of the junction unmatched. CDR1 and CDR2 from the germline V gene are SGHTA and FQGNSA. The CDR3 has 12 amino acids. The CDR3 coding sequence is TGTGCCAGCAGCCGACAGGGGGTAGAGCAGTACTTC. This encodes CASSRQGVEQYF.

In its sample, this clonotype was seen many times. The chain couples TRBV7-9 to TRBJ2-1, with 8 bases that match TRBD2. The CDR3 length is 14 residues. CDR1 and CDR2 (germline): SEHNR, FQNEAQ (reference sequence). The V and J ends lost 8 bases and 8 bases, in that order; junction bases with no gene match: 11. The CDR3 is CASGGAGASYEQFF. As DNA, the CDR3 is TGTGCCAGCGGGGGAGCGGGGGCTAGCTATGAGCAGTTCTTC.

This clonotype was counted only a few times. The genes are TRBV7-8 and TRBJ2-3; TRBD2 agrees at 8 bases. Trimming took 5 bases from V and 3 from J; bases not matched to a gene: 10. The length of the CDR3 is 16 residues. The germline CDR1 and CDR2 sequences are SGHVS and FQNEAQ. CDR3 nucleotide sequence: TGTGCCAGCAGCCCTCGGGAGGGAGGAGGAACAGATACGCAGTATTTT. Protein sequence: CASSPREGGGTDTQYF.

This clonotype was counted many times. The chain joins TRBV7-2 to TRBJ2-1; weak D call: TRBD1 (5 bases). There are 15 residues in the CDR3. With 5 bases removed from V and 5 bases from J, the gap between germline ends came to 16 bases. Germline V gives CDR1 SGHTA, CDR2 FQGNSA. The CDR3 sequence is CASSLVRVPNNEQFF. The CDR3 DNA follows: TGTGCCAGCAGCCTGGTCAGGGTACCAAACAATGAGCAGTTCTTC. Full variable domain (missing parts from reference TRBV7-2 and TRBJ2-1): GAGVSQSPSNKVTEKGKDVELRCDPISGHTALYWYRQSLGQGLEFLIYFQGNSAPDKSGLPSDRFSAERTGGSVSTLTIQRTQQEDSAVYLCASSLVRVPNNEQFFGPGTRLTVL.

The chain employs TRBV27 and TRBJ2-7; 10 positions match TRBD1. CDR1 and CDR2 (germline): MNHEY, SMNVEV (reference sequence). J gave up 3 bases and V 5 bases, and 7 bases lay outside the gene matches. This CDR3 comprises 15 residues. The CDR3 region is CASSARDRGYYEQYF. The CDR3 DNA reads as TGTGCCAGCAGTGCCCGGGACAGGGGATACTACGAGCAGTACTTC.

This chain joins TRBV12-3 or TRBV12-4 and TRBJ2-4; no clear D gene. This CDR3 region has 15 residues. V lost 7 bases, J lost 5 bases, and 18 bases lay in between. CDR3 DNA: TGTGCCAGCACCCATAGGTTGGCTCTCCAAAACATTCAGTACTTC. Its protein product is CASTHRLALQNIQYF.

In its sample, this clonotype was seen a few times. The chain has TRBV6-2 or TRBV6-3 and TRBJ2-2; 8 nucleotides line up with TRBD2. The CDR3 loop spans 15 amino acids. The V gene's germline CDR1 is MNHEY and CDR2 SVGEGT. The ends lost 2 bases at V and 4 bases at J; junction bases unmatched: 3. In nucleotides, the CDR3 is TGTGCCAGCAGTTACACCCGGGGGGGCACCGGGGAGCTGTTTTTT. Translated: CASSYTRGGTGELFF.

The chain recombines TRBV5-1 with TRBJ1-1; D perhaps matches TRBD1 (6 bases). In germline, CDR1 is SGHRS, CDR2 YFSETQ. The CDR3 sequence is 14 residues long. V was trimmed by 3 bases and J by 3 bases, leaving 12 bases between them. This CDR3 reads CASSYRALDTEAFF. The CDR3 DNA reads TGCGCCAGCAGCTACAGGGCCTTAGACACTGAAGCTTTCTTT.

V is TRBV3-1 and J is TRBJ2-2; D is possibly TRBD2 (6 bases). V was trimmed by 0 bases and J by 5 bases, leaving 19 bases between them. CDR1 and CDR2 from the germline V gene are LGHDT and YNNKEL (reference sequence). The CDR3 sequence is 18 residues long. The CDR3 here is CASSQDLIVGGQTGELFF. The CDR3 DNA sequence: TGTGCCAGCAGCCAAGATCTCATAGTCGGAGGGCAAACCGGGGAGCTGTTTTTT.

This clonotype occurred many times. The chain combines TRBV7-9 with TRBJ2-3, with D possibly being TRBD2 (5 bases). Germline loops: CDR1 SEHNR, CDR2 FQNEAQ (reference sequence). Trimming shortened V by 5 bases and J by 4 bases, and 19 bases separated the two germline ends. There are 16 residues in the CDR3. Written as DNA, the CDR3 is TGTGCCAGCAGCCCCTCTCCCGGGGTTGGGGCAGATACGCAGTATTTT. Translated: CASSPSPGVGADTQYF.

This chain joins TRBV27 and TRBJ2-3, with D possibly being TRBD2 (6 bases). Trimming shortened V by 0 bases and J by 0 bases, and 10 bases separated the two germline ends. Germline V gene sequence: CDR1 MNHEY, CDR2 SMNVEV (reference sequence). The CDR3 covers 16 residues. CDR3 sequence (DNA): TGTGCCAGCAGTTTATCTCCGGGAGTGAGCACAGATACGCAGTATTTT. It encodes CASSLSPGVSTDTQYF.

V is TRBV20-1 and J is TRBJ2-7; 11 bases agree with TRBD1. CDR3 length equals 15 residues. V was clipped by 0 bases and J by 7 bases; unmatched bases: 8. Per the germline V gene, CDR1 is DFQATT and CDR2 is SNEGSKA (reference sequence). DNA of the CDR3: TGCAGTGCTAGAGATCCCGGACAGGGGGCGAAAGAGCAGTACTTC. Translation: CSARDPGQGAKEQYF.

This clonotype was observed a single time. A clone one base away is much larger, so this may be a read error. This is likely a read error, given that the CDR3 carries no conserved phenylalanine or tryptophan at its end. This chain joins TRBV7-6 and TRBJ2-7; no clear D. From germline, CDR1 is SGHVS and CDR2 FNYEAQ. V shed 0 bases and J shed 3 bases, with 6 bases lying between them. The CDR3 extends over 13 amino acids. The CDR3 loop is CASSLAGFYEQYI. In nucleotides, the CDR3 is TGTGCCAGCAGCTTAGCCGGATTCTACGAGCAGTACATC.